This T cell receptor (beta chain) was retrieved from a study of identifying expanded T cells in peripheral blood. Study conclusions and caveats: Clone count variance between roughly 2-week samples rose with total template count. Differentially abundant clones: about 1.2 between replicates, about 16 at around 15 days, 19 at four.

This CDR3 contains 14 residues. CDR1 and CDR2 (germline): LNHDA, SQIVND (reference sequence). J gave up 6 bases and V 6 bases, and 6 bases lay outside the gene matches. As concerns this clone: What it binds is unknown.

Here immunoSEQ multiplex PCR was the method, and the copy in TCRdb shows in-frame clones only, minus some. This sample has about 86,000 clones, with 70% to 90% found just once. No infections or other immune events were documented during collection. The source of this sequence is a person aged 18 to 75 in good health. Sequenced sample: blood. The chain uses TRBV19 and TRBJ1-2; 11 positions match TRBD1. CDR3 protein: CASRRTGGGNGYTF. The CDR3 DNA reads as TGTGCCAGTAGACGGACAGGGGGCGGTAATGGCTACACCTTC.